The 15 T cell receptor beta chains reported below all come from one sample, sequenced in a study of beta chain features in type 1 diabetes. Study-wide points: Shortening of TCRB CDR3s, moderate but significant, appeared in all four CD4+ subsets of Type 1 diabetes patients.

Antigen specificity for these receptors is unknown. The authors reverse transcribed all of the isolated RNA, so sequencing captured expressed TCRB transcripts. Measured with immunoSEQ multiplex PCR; TCRdb has only the in-frame clones, and not every one. The data show roughly 240,000 clones, with approximately 25% seen just once and around 0.012% held by the top ten. Sequenced sample: naive CD4+ T cells from blood. The receptors were gathered from a woman aged 25 to 45 with type 1 diabetes.

This chain links TRBV15 with TRBJ2-1; the match to TRBD2 covers 7 bases. Germline V lookup: CDR1 LNHNV, CDR2 YYDKDF (reference sequence). CDR3 length: 16 residues. Trimming took 2 bases from V and 6 from J; bases not matched to a gene: 10. CDR3 amino acids: CATSRKIGLVGNEQFF. Here the CDR3 DNA reads TGTGCCACCAGCAGAAAAATCGGACTAGTTGGCAATGAGCAGTTCTTC.

This clone was found a few times. Written as DNA, the CDR3 is TGTGCCAGCATGACAGGGTTTGATACGCAGTATTTT. It yields the protein CASMTGFDTQYF. The chain recombines TRBV2 with TRBJ2-3, with 7 nucleotides matching TRBD1. CDR1 and CDR2 (germline): SNHLY, FYNNEI. V gave up 7 bases and J gave up 6 bases; unmatched junction bases: 4. This CDR3 has 12 amino acids.

This clone was observed a handful of times. The chain employs TRBV29-1 and TRBJ2-7; D call uncertain. The CDR3 covers 12 residues. CDR1 and CDR2 (germline): SQVTM, ANQGSEA. Deletions cut 7 bases from V and 4 bases from J, with 14 bases between. CDR3 in DNA: TGCAGCGCCTTAGCACCGTCGTACGAGCAGTACTTC. Its protein is CSALAPSYEQYF.

The gene calls are TRBV15 and TRBJ2-1; 8 nucleotides agree with TRBD1. The CDR3 runs to 16 residues. Germline CDR1 is LNHNV and CDR2 is YYDKDF (reference sequence). The V segment lost 0 bases and the J segment 8 bases; nucleotides outside the gene matches: 9. In DNA, the CDR3 is TGTGCCACCAGCAGAGATTGGCAGGGGGCGCGGGATGAGCAGTTCTTC. Translation gives CATSRDWQGARDEQFF.

The CDR3 spells CASSVQGYQETQYF. As DNA, the CDR3 is TGTGCCAGCAGCGTACAGGGGTATCAAGAGACCCAGTACTTC. The V and J genes are TRBV7-2 and TRBJ2-5; 7 nucleotides align to TRBD1. Germline V gene sequence: CDR1 SGHTA, CDR2 FQGNSA. After removal of 5 bases from V and 2 bases from J, the junction contained 5 bases not matched to a gene. The CDR3 runs to 14 residues. The full variable domain, with the rest looked up from reference TRBV7-2 and TRBJ2-5, is GAGVSQSPSNKVTEKGKDVELRCDPISGHTALYWYRQSLGQGLEFLIYFQGNSAPDKSGLPSDRFSAERTGGSVSTLTIQRTQQEDSAVYLCASSVQGYQETQYFGPGTRLLVL.

This clone has more than one count but fewer than ten. The chain uses TRBV9 and TRBJ1-2, with 8 nucleotides matching TRBD1. This CDR3 is 16 amino acids long. V was pared by 2 bases and J by 0 bases, with 6 bases of the junction left unmatched. CDR1 is SGDLS and CDR2 is YYNGEE in the germline V gene. CDR3 amino acids: CASSVQDRVSNYGYTF. CDR3 coding DNA: TGTGCCAGCAGCGTTCAGGACAGGGTCTCTAACTATGGCTACACCTTC.

The chain joins TRBV5-1 to TRBJ2-3, with 7 bases aligning to TRBD1. The J segment lost 2 bases and the V segment lost 7 bases, leaving 7 bases of the junction unmatched. This CDR3 region has 14 residues. Germline-derived CDR1 and CDR2 are SGHRS and YFSETQ. This chain's CDR3 is CASGTAPPTDTQYF. CDR3 bases: TGCGCCAGCGGGACAGCCCCCCCCACAGATACGCAGTATTTT.

This clone has a single count. V usage is TRBV9 and J usage is TRBJ1-2; no reliable D call. Germline V lookup: CDR1 SGDLS, CDR2 YYNGEE. The CDR3 contains 15 residues. Deletions cut 0 bases from V and 4 bases from J, with 13 bases between. Here the CDR3 reads CASSVDVEAAYGYTF. The CDR3 nucleotides are TGTGCCAGCAGCGTAGATGTTGAGGCTGCCTATGGCTACACCTTC. The entire variable domain, with the rest obtained from reference TRBV9 and TRBJ1-2, is as follows: DSGVTQTPKHLITATGQRVTLRCSPRSGDLSVYWYQQSLDQGLQFLIQYYNGEERAKGNILERFSAQQFPDLHSELNLSSLELGDSALYFCASSVDVEAAYGYTFGSGTRLTVV.

This clone has more than one count but fewer than ten. This chain links TRBV29-1 with TRBJ2-4; TRBD2 matches at 7 bases. J lost 6 bases, V lost 6 bases, and 5 bases had no gene match. The CDR3 has 12 amino acids. CDR1 SQVTM and CDR2 ANQGSEA come from the germline V gene. CDR3 residues: CSVEGGGNIQYF. Here the CDR3 DNA reads TGCAGCGTCGAGGGCGGGGGAAACATTCAGTACTTC.

The chain carries TRBV29-1 and TRBJ2-7; possible D gene TRBD1, 5 bases. Germline V gene lookup returns CDR1 SQVTM and CDR2 ANQGSEA. V lost 7 bases and J 7 bases, leaving 17 bases between the germline ends. The CDR3 consists of 12 residues. The CDR3 DNA follows: TGCAGCGCCCAGGGTCTTTGGCTTGAGCAGTACTTC. It translates to CSAQGLWLEQYF.

This CDR3 is CASSLKDPGYNEQFF. The CDR3 DNA is TGTGCCAGCAGCTTAAAGGACCCGGGGTACAATGAGCAGTTCTTC. The chain employs TRBV7-9 and TRBJ2-1; possibly TRBD2 for D (5 bases). Trimming took off 2 bases at V and 4 bases at J, with 12 bases between the two ends. This CDR3 contains 15 residues. Germline lookup yields CDR1 SEHNR and CDR2 FQNEAQ (reference sequence).

This clone came up a few times. This rearrangement joins TRBV18 to TRBJ2-7; 9 positions match TRBD2. CDR1 and CDR2 (germline): KGHSH, LQKENI. This CDR3 is 15 amino acids long. Trimming at V came to 2 bases and at J to 2 bases, leaving 4 bases not matched to a gene. CDR3 loop: CASSPSTSGPYEQYF. CDR3 DNA: TGTGCCAGCTCACCATCGACTAGCGGACCCTACGAGCAGTACTTC.

This clone occurred a few times. The rearrangement joins TRBV23-1 to TRBJ2-1; 10 bases match TRBD1. TRBV23-1 is noted as an ORF with a role that remains uncertain. The CDR3 has 15 amino acids. V gave up 3 bases and J gave up 7 bases; unmatched junction bases: 6. As DNA, the CDR3 is TGCGCCAGCAGTCAGTGGGACAGGGGTTGTAATGAGCAGTTCTTC. Protein product: CASSQWDRGCNEQFF.

This clone was detected only a few times. The gene calls are TRBV28 and TRBJ1-2; tentatively, D is TRBD1 (5 bases). The CDR3 spans 12 residues. V lost 5 bases, J lost 4 bases, and 8 bases lay in between. CDR1 is MDHEN, CDR2 SYDVKM, per germline. For the CDR3, the DNA is TGTGCCAGCAGTACAGGATTCTATGGCTACACCTTC. This translates into CASSTGFYGYTF.

There are a few counts of this clone. CDR3 DNA sequence: TGTGCCAGCAGGTTCAACACCGCCGAGCAGTTCTTC. Its translation: CASRFNTAEQFF. V usage is TRBV7-3 and J usage is TRBJ2-1, with D unresolved. Between the trimmed V and J ends, which lost 6 bases and 10 bases, there was a span of 13 bases. CDR1 is SGHTA and CDR2 is FQGTGA in the germline V gene. The CDR3 has 12 amino acids.